One and the same sample provided the 20 T cell receptor beta chains below, sequenced in a study of shared clonotypes between healthy human individuals. TCRdb's table, derived via immunoSEQ multiplex PCR, lists solely in-frame clones and lacks some. This sample has under 600,000 clones, with around 97% found just once. Sample: naive CD4+ T cells sorted from blood. Described subset: CD45RA+ positively selected. The source is a woman aged 25 to 39 in good health.

The V gene is TRBV28, the J gene TRBJ2-4, with no clear D. Trimming left V 6 bases short and J 8 bases short, with 26 bases between. The CDR3 runs 17 residues. Germline CDR1 and CDR2: MDHEN and SYDVKM. The CDR3, as DNA: TGTGCCAGCAGCGGATTCCCGGGCCCTACATTCTCCGACATTCAGTACTTC. Translation: CASSGFPGPTFSDIQYF. Full variable domain (remainder filled in from reference TRBV28 and TRBJ2-4): DVKVTQSSRYLVKRTGEKVFLECVQDMDHENMFWYRQDPGLGLRLIYFSYDVKMKEKGDIPEGYSVSREKKERFSLILESASTNQTSMYLCASSGFPGPTFSDIQYFGAGTRLSVL.

This clone was picked up a small number of times. The V and J genes are TRBV20-1 and TRBJ1-1; D gene uncertain. V was clipped by 6 bases and J by 4 bases, with 9 bases between them. The CDR3 is made up of 11 amino acids. The germline CDR1 and CDR2 sequences are DFQATT and SNEGSKA (reference sequence). This CDR3 reads CSATDVTEAFF. The CDR3 DNA sequence: TGCAGTGCAACGGACGTCACTGAAGCTTTCTTT.

Points on this clone: The sample carries other DNA sequences with the same CDR3. The chain has TRBV2 and TRBJ1-2, with 9 positions matching TRBD1. Looked up from germline, CDR1 is SNHLY and CDR2 is FYNNEI. V shed 3 bases, J shed 5 bases, and the junction held 4 bases outside the gene matches. The CDR3 has 14 residues. CDR3 loop: CASSEGGQGYGYTF. In DNA form, the CDR3 reads TGTGCCAGCAGTGAGGGGGGACAGGGATATGGCTACACCTTC. Full variable domain (outside the CDR3, taken from reference TRBV2 and TRBJ1-2): EPEVTQTPSHQVTQMGQEVILRCVPISNHLYFYWYRQILGQKVEFLVSFYNNEISEKSEIFDDQFSVERPDGSNFTLKIRSTKLEDSAMYFCASSEGGQGYGYTFGSGTRLTVV.

The V call is TRBV18, the J call TRBJ2-5; tentative D call: TRBD2 (6 bases). The germline V gene has CDR1 KGHSH and CDR2 LQKENI. The V end was cut by 4 bases, the J end by 5 bases, with 11 bases between. The CDR3 length is 13 residues. CDR3 DNA sequence: TGTGCCAGCTCACGACTAGTCTACGAGACCCAGTACTTC. It is translated as CASSRLVYETQYF. The full variable domain, rest sourced from reference TRBV18 and TRBJ2-5, is NAGVMQNPRHLVRRRGQEARLRCSPMKGHSHVYWYRQLPEEGLKFMVYLQKENIIDESGMPKERFSAEFPKEGPSILRIQQVVRGDSAAYFCASSRLVYETQYFGPGTRLLVL.

V and J are TRBV28 and TRBJ1-2; possibly TRBD1 for D (6 bases). This CDR3 has 11 amino acids. The V end lost 9 bases, the J end lost 8 bases, and 13 bases lay between the germline ends. In germline, CDR1 is MDHEN, CDR2 SYDVKM. The CDR3 DNA sequence: TGTGCCAGGACAGGCGGGCGGGGCTACACCTTC. Its translation is CARTGGRGYTF.

This clone was seen once. The J gene is TRBJ2-3, the V gene TRBV5-6; 8 nucleotides agree with TRBD2. The trim removed 0 bases at V and 7 bases at J, leaving 7 bases unmatched. This CDR3 is built from 15 residues. In germline, CDR1 is SGHDT, CDR2 YYEEEE. The CDR3 sequence: CASSLGASGHHTQYF. CDR3 nucleotide sequence: TGTGCCAGCAGCTTGGGGGCTAGCGGGCATCATACGCAGTATTTT.

The chain uses TRBV7-8 and TRBJ2-7; D is perhaps TRBD1 (6 bases). Germline CDR1 is SGHVS and CDR2 is FQNEAQ. V was trimmed by 1 base and J by 2 bases, leaving 12 bases between them. The CDR3 is made up of 15 amino acids. CDR3 loop: CASSLVRDIPYEQYF. The DNA for the CDR3 is TGTGCCAGCAGCTTAGTTAGGGACATACCCTACGAGCAGTACTTC.

This sequence joins TRBV6-5 and TRBJ2-7; no reliable D call. Per the germline V gene, CDR1 is MNHEY and CDR2 is SVGAGI. V lost 0 bases to trimming and J lost 0 bases, with 9 bases between them. This CDR3 has 15 amino acids. CDR3 sequence reads: CASSYSSLSSYEQYF. Here the CDR3 DNA reads TGTGCCAGCAGTTACTCAAGCCTTAGCTCCTACGAGCAGTACTTC.

The CDR3 is CASSYAGEGMPPSTDTQYF. The DNA of the CDR3 is TGTGCCAGCAGCTACGCGGGGGAGGGAATGCCCCCTAGCACAGATACGCAGTATTTT. This chain joins TRBV28 and TRBJ2-3, with TRBD2 identical over 7 bases. This CDR3 spans 19 amino acids. The germline V gene has CDR1 MDHEN and CDR2 SYDVKM. The V gene end was trimmed by 6 bases and the J gene end by 0 bases; junction bases not matched to a gene: 18. Based on the CDR3 plus reference TRBV28 and TRBJ2-3, the full variable domain is DVKVTQSSRYLVKRTGEKVFLECVQDMDHENMFWYRQDPGLGLRLIYFSYDVKMKEKGDIPEGYSVSREKKERFSLILESASTNQTSMYLCASSYAGEGMPPSTDTQYFGPGTRLTVL.

This rearrangement joins TRBV30 to TRBJ1-4, with TRBD1 matching 7 bases. The CDR3 is 15 residues long. Germline V gene sequence: CDR1 GTSNPN, CDR2 SVGIG (reference sequence). V dropped 6 bases and J dropped 4; count of bases not matched to a gene: 11. The CDR3 is CACDGRGQLNEKLFF. CDR3 nucleotide sequence: TGTGCCTGCGACGGTCGGGGACAGCTTAATGAAAAACTGTTTTTT.

V gene TRBV5-1 combines with J gene TRBJ2-5; D remains ambiguous. The CDR3 consists of 15 residues. Germline CDR1 reads SGHRS; CDR2 reads YFSETQ. Trimming shortened V by 7 bases and J by 1 base, and 17 bases separated the two germline ends. The CDR3 reads CASSRRPELQETQYF. CDR3 nucleotide sequence: TGCGCCAGCTCCCGTCGCCCCGAACTCCAAGAGACCCAGTACTTC.

The genes are TRBV25-1 and TRBJ2-5; TRBD1 is a possible D gene (6 bases). The tail of the sequence fits TRBJ2-7 better, so the J call may be wrong. The germline V gene has CDR1 MGHDK and CDR2 SYGVNS. The CDR3 has 14 residues. The CDR3 DNA follows: TGTGCCAGCAGTTCCGCGACAGGCTACTACGAGCAGTACTTC. This codes for CASSSATGYYEQYF.

This sequence joins TRBV5-1 and TRBJ1-1, with TRBD1 as a possible D gene (5 bases). This CDR3 has 16 residues. Germline CDR1 reads SGHRS; CDR2 reads YFSETQ. Trimming took 3 bases from V and 6 from J, leaving 21 bases between them. The CDR3 protein is CASSWAGTPESAEAFF. DNA for the CDR3: TGCGCCAGCAGCTGGGCCGGGACCCCGGAATCAGCTGAAGCTTTCTTT. The variable domain in full, completed from reference TRBV5-1 and TRBJ1-1, reads KAGVTQTPRYLIKTRGQQVTLSCSPISGHRSVSWYQQTPGQGLQFLFEYFSETQRNKGNFPGRFSGRQFSNSRSEMNVSTLELGDSALYLCASSWAGTPESAEAFFGQGTRLTVV.

V usage is TRBV28 and J usage is TRBJ2-2; 7 nucleotides agree with TRBD1. The J segment lost 2 bases and the V segment lost 4 bases, leaving 10 bases of the junction unmatched. The CDR3 has 17 residues. Germline-derived CDR1 and CDR2 are MDHEN and SYDVKM. CDR3 DNA sequence: TGTGCCAGCAGTTCCTACAGGGGCCGGGCAAACACCGGGGAGCTGTTTTTT. It yields the protein CASSSYRGRANTGELFF.

The chain joins TRBV2 to TRBJ1-2; 10 bases line up with TRBD1. The junction had 6 bases not matched to a gene; V was cut back by 2 bases and J by 3 bases. The CDR3 is 16 residues long. Germline-derived CDR1 and CDR2 are SNHLY and FYNNEI. In nucleotides, the CDR3 is TGTGCCAGCAGTGAAAGACAGGGGGCGGGATACTATGGCTACACCTTC. Amino acid sequence: CASSERQGAGYYGYTF.

The chain is built from TRBV6-5 and TRBJ1-2, with 7 positions matching TRBD1. The CDR3 runs to 14 residues. In germline, CDR1 is MNHEY, CDR2 SVGAGI. Unmatched junction bases numbered 8, after V lost 2 bases and J lost 8 bases. CDR3 coding DNA: TGTGCCAGCAGTTACGGTGGGTTGGGACAGGGCTACACCTTC. The encoded protein is CASSYGGLGQGYTF.

The table lists this clone with a count of one. The V call is TRBV27, the J call TRBJ2-7; D is perhaps TRBD2 (5 bases). CDR3 length: 14 residues. Germline V gene lookup returns CDR1 MNHEY and CDR2 SMNVEV (reference sequence). The V end lost 6 bases, the J end lost 0 bases, and 12 bases lay between the germline ends. CDR3 sequence reads: CASRWTLSSYEQYF. DNA for the CDR3: TGTGCCAGCAGATGGACTTTGAGCTCCTACGAGCAGTACTTC.

This chain joins TRBV5-5 and TRBJ1-5; unclear D gene. Germline V lookup: CDR1 SGHKS, CDR2 YYEKEE (reference sequence). Trimming cost V 0 bases and J 1 base, with 8 bases left between them. There are 15 residues in the CDR3. This chain's CDR3 is CASSLASMSNQPQHF. CDR3 in DNA: TGTGCCAGCAGCTTGGCGTCGATGAGCAATCAGCCCCAGCATTTT.

A word on this clone: The sample contains more than one DNA sequence encoding this CDR3. The chain couples TRBV5-1 to TRBJ1-4, with 9 bases lining up with TRBD1. CDR1 and CDR2 (germline): SGHRS, YFSETQ. CDR3 size: 14 residues. Trimming cost V 4 bases and J 6 bases; bases outside gene matches: 4. In DNA form, the CDR3 reads TGCGCCAGCAGCGGGGGACAGGGCGATGAAAAACTGTTTTTT. Translated: CASSGGQGDEKLFF.

J is TRBJ2-7 and V is TRBV9, with 10 bases that match TRBD2. The CDR3 covers 16 residues. Germline V gene sequence: CDR1 SGDLS, CDR2 YYNGEE. The V segment lost 0 bases and the J segment 5 bases; nucleotides outside the gene matches: 8. The CDR3, as DNA: TGTGCCAGCAGCGTAGGCCTAGCGGGAGACAGCGACGAGCAGTACTTC. It codes for CASSVGLAGDSDEQYF.